Presented here are 28 T cell receptor beta chains from one specimen sequenced in a study of shared clonotypes between healthy human individuals. TCRdb's table, derived via immunoSEQ multiplex PCR, lists solely in-frame clones and lacks some. The sample includes about 2 million clones, 90% to 95% of them seen just once. Sequenced sample: naive CD4+ T cells sorted from blood. Described subset: CD45RA+ positively selected. The receptors shown here come from a man younger than 35 in good health.

This chain joins TRBV28 and TRBJ1-2; D is unclear. The CDR3 consists of 12 residues. Germline V gene data show CDR1 as MDHEN and CDR2 as SYDVKM. V shed 11 bases and J shed 4 bases, with 14 bases lying between them. This CDR3 reads CAVEGNFYGYTF. The CDR3 coding sequence is TGTGCCGTTGAGGGTAATTTCTATGGCTACACCTTC.

The chain joins TRBV6-1 to TRBJ1-1, with D possibly matching TRBD1 (5 bases). The CDR3 is 11 amino acids. Per germline, CDR1 MNHNS and CDR2 SASEGT. Trimming stripped 8 bases from V and 7 bases from J, with 11 bases between. The CDR3 nucleotides are TGTGCCAGCCGGGCCGGGGGTGAAGCTTTCTTT. Its protein product is CASRAGGEAFF.

A few counts support this clone. The gene calls are TRBV2 and TRBJ1-5; D is undetermined. The germline V gene encodes CDR1 SNHLY and CDR2 FYNNEI. The CDR3 consists of 15 residues. V was cut by 4 bases and J by 0 bases, with 10 bases left in between. The chain's CDR3 is CASSGTAASNQPQHF. The CDR3 DNA reads TGTGCCAGCAGTGGGACCGCTGCTAGCAATCAGCCCCAGCATTTT.

This clone showed up just a few times. The V and J genes are TRBV19 and TRBJ1-6; 8 bases map to TRBD1. The V segment lost 5 bases and the J segment 8 bases; nucleotides outside the gene matches: 8. The germline V gene encodes CDR1 LNHDA and CDR2 SQIVND (reference sequence). The CDR3 runs 15 residues. CDR3 loop: CASSALDRDDSPLHF. DNA of the CDR3: TGTGCCAGTAGTGCCTTGGACAGGGACGATTCACCCCTCCACTTT.

This chain joins TRBV30 and TRBJ2-6; 9 bases match TRBD2. Trimming at V came to 2 bases and at J to 2 bases, leaving 7 bases not matched to a gene. The CDR3 loop spans 17 amino acids. Germline V CDR1 and CDR2: GTSNPN, SVGIG (reference sequence). CDR3 protein: CAWSKDSGGPGANVLTF. CDR3 in DNA: TGTGCCTGGAGTAAGGACAGCGGGGGGCCTGGGGCCAACGTCCTGACTTTC.

This chain connects TRBV9 to TRBJ1-2; D perhaps matches TRBD1 (5 bases). The V end lost 4 bases, the J end lost 4 bases, and 26 bases lay between the germline ends. Per the germline V gene, CDR1 is SGDLS and CDR2 is YYNGEE. This CDR3 comprises 18 residues. The CDR3 DNA reads as TGTGCCAGCAGCCCCGGTAGCCAAAGAGCACAGGACCCCTATGGCTACACCTTC. Translating gives CASSPGSQRAQDPYGYTF.

This clone appeared a single time. The chain combines TRBV5-1 with TRBJ2-1; 14 nucleotides match TRBD2. Germline trimming cut 4 bases from V and 9 bases from J; bases unmatched to any gene: 6. The CDR3 extends over 15 amino acids. From germline, CDR1 is SGHRS and CDR2 YFSETQ. CDR3 residues: CASSAGLAGGGEQFF. CDR3 DNA: TGCGCCAGCAGCGCCGGACTAGCGGGGGGAGGTGAGCAGTTCTTC.

V gene TRBV6-6 combines with J gene TRBJ2-7; D possibly corresponds to TRBD2 (6 bases). This CDR3 spans 13 amino acids. V lost 5 bases, J lost 1 base, and 9 bases lay in between. Germline V gene data show CDR1 as MNHNY and CDR2 as SVGAGI (reference sequence). The CDR3 here is CASSRRVSYEQYF. The DNA of the CDR3 is TGTGCCAGCAGTAGGAGGGTTTCCTACGAGCAGTACTTC.

V gene TRBV15 combines with J gene TRBJ1-5, with unresolved D. V was pared by 6 bases and J by 2 bases, with 5 bases between. Germline-derived CDR1 and CDR2 are LNHNV and YYDKDF (reference sequence). The CDR3 covers 12 residues. The CDR3 is CATRSGNQPQHF. The CDR3 region has the DNA TGTGCCACCAGGTCCGGCAATCAGCCCCAGCATTTT.

V and J are TRBV7-9 and TRBJ2-2; the match to TRBD1 covers 8 bases. The CDR3 has 15 amino acids. V dropped 5 bases and J dropped 5; count of bases not matched to a gene: 7. Per germline, CDR1 SEHNR and CDR2 FQNEAQ (reference sequence). The CDR3 DNA follows: TGTGCCAGCAGCCGACAGGGGCAACTAACCGGGGAGCTGTTTTTT. This gives the protein CASSRQGQLTGELFF.

The rearrangement joins TRBV4-2 to TRBJ1-2; D not certain. Germline CDR1 is LGHNA and CDR2 is YNFKEQ. This CDR3 spans 15 amino acids. V was clipped by 0 bases and J by 4 bases, with 12 bases between them. CDR3: CASSQDSTGLYGYTF. DNA for the CDR3: TGTGCCAGCAGCCAAGATTCTACGGGCCTCTATGGCTACACCTTC.

As to this clone: This sample includes further DNA sequences coding for the same CDR3. The V gene is TRBV4-1, the J gene TRBJ2-2; either TRBD1 or TRBD2 may supply D (5 bases each). CDR1 is MGHRA and CDR2 is YSYEKL in the germline V gene. Trimming took off 0 bases at V and 0 bases at J, with 8 bases between the two ends. The CDR3 totals 16 residues. For the CDR3, the DNA is TGCGCCAGCAGCCAAGAGCCGGGACCGAACACCGGGGAGCTGTTTTTT. Its protein is CASSQEPGPNTGELFF.

With regard to this clone: The sample carries other DNA sequences with the same CDR3. The rearrangement links TRBV7-2 to TRBJ1-2; D remains ambiguous. The CDR3 is made up of 13 amino acids. CDR1 is SGHTA and CDR2 is FQGNSA in the germline V gene. V was shortened by 3 bases and J by 4 bases, with 9 bases between the two germline ends. The DNA for the CDR3 is TGTGCCAGCAGCTTGGGTCAGAGCTATGGCTACACCTTC. Translated, it gives CASSLGQSYGYTF. The whole variable domain, remainder taken from reference TRBV7-2 and TRBJ1-2, is GAGVSQSPSNKVTEKGKDVELRCDPISGHTALYWYRQSLGQGLEFLIYFQGNSAPDKSGLPSDRFSAERTGGSVSTLTIQRTQQEDSAVYLCASSLGQSYGYTFGSGTRLTVV.

The chain combines TRBV6-4 with TRBJ2-7, with 11 nucleotides matching TRBD2. CDR1 MRHNA and CDR2 SNTAGT come from the germline V gene. V lost 0 bases, J lost 6 bases, and 10 bases stayed unmatched. The CDR3 loop spans 17 amino acids. The chain's CDR3 is CASSDSASLAGGCEQYF. DNA for the CDR3: TGTGCCAGCAGTGACTCTGCCTCTCTAGCGGGAGGCTGCGAGCAGTACTTC.

This chain links TRBV7-2 with TRBJ2-7; no firm D call. This CDR3 has 17 amino acids. Trimming left V 5 bases short and J 0 bases short, with 20 bases between. CDR1 and CDR2 (germline): SGHTA, FQGNSA. CDR3 in DNA: TGTGCCAGCAGCCGCTTTTTTCCGGGCCTTACCTCCTACGAGCAGTACTTC. Its protein is CASSRFFPGLTSYEQYF. Variable domain in full (rest from reference TRBV7-2 and TRBJ2-7): GAGVSQSPSNKVTEKGKDVELRCDPISGHTALYWYRQSLGQGLEFLIYFQGNSAPDKSGLPSDRFSAERTGGSVSTLTIQRTQQEDSAVYLCASSRFFPGLTSYEQYFGPGTRLTVT.

This sequence joins TRBV7-9 and TRBJ2-3; no definite D call. Germline CDR1 is SEHNR and CDR2 is FQNEAQ (reference sequence). CDR3 length equals 14 residues. Trimming took off 1 base at V and 6 bases at J, with 11 bases between the two ends. The CDR3: CASSLGALKDTQYF. The CDR3 nucleotides read TGTGCCAGCAGCTTAGGGGCGCTCAAGGATACGCAGTATTTT.

The CDR3 is CASSHWTGLNTEAFF. The CDR3 nucleotides are TGCGCCAGCAGCCACTGGACAGGGTTGAACACTGAAGCTTTCTTT. The rearrangement links TRBV4-3 to TRBJ1-1; 8 bases map to TRBD1. The CDR3 is 15 amino acids. CDR1 and CDR2 from the germline V gene are LGHNA and YSLEER. V shed 3 bases and J 0 bases; nucleotides not matched to a gene: 3.

This clone has only one observation. The chain uses TRBV5-5 and TRBJ2-2; a possible D gene is TRBD2 (7 bases). The CDR3 consists of 15 residues. Germline V gives CDR1 SGHKS, CDR2 YYEKEE (reference sequence). Between the trimmed V and J ends, which lost 3 bases and 6 bases, there was a span of 15 bases. The CDR3 DNA reads TGTGCCAGCAGCTGGGGGGGCTACTCCCCCGGGGAGCTGTTTTTT. It is translated as CASSWGGYSPGELFF.

The chain links TRBV7-2 to TRBJ2-1; D may correspond to TRBD1 or TRBD2 (5 bases each). This CDR3 contains 13 residues. Trimming removed 4 bases from V and 6 bases from J, with 10 bases in between. Per the germline V gene, CDR1 is SGHTA and CDR2 is FQGNSA. For the CDR3, the DNA is TGTGCCAGCAGCTCCGGGACGTTCAATGAGCAGTTCTTC. This sequence encodes CASSSGTFNEQFF.

This chain connects TRBV30 to TRBJ2-5; 11 bases agree with TRBD2. V was clipped by 5 bases and J by 5 bases; unmatched bases: 10. CDR1 GTSNPN and CDR2 SVGIG come from the germline V gene (reference sequence). This CDR3 is built from 15 residues. CDR3 loop: CAWATSGSSGETQYF. Written as DNA, the CDR3 is TGTGCCTGGGCAACTAGCGGGAGTTCTGGGGAGACCCAGTACTTC.

The rearrangement links TRBV7-8 to TRBJ1-6; 9 nucleotides agree with TRBD1. After removal of 0 bases from V and 7 bases from J, the junction contained 1 base not matched to a gene. This CDR3 is 15 amino acids long. Looked up from germline, CDR1 is SGHVS and CDR2 is FQNEAQ. The chain's CDR3 is CASSLATGGNSPLHF. The DNA for the CDR3 is TGTGCCAGCAGCTTAGCGACAGGGGGGAATTCACCCCTCCACTTT.

The chain uses TRBV7-6 and TRBJ1-3; D might be TRBD1 (5 bases). The CDR3 sequence is 16 residues long. V lost 4 bases and J 4 bases, leaving 17 bases between the germline ends. CDR1 is SGHVS and CDR2 is FNYEAQ in the germline V gene. CDR3 sequence reads: CASSSSGWSGGNTIYF. Here the CDR3 DNA reads TGTGCCAGCAGCTCATCAGGGTGGTCTGGCGGAAACACCATATATTTT.

The chain carries TRBV11-2 and TRBJ2-7; 7 bases agree with TRBD2. Germline-derived CDR1 and CDR2 are SGHAT and FQNNGV. This CDR3 is 15 amino acids long. J gave up 5 bases and V 3 bases, and 10 bases lay outside the gene matches. For the CDR3, the DNA is TGTGCCAGCAGCTTCTCGGGGAGGGCCGGCCACGAGCAGTACTTC. Protein sequence: CASSFSGRAGHEQYF.

The V gene is TRBV7-9, the J gene TRBJ2-7, with D tentatively TRBD1 (6 bases). The CDR3 is 15 residues long. Germline V gene lookup returns CDR1 SEHNR and CDR2 FQNEAQ (reference sequence). Trimming stripped 3 bases from V and 1 base from J, with 13 bases between. CDR3 sequence reads: CASSLSRGLSYEQYF. CDR3 in DNA: TGTGCCAGCAGCTTGTCCAGGGGTTTGTCCTACGAGCAGTACTTC.

The V and J genes are TRBV21-1 and TRBJ1-1; TRBD1, as called in the table, went unchecked against the DNA. TRBV21-1 is tagged as a pseudogene. The CDR3 is made up of 16 amino acids. The CDR3 DNA reads TGTGCCAGCAGCAAAGGTGGCAGGGGCTTGGGCACTGAAGCTTTCTTT. Protein: CASSKGGRGLGTEAFF.

In regard to this clone: Other DNA sequences in the sample encode the same CDR3. V gene TRBV5-1 combines with J gene TRBJ2-5, with 7 bases identical to TRBD1. This CDR3 comprises 12 residues. V shed 3 bases and J 5 bases; nucleotides not matched to a gene: 1. In germline, CDR1 is SGHRS, CDR2 YFSETQ. CDR3 loop: CASSSGQETQYF. For the CDR3, the DNA is TGCGCCAGCAGCTCGGGACAGGAGACCCAGTACTTC.

This clone was seen just once. The CDR3 spells CASSLGAASQETQYF. The CDR3 DNA follows: TGTGCCAGCAGCTTGGGTGCCGCTAGCCAAGAGACCCAGTACTTC. V gene TRBV5-4 combines with J gene TRBJ2-5, with unresolved D. Germline V gene sequence: CDR1 SGHNT, CDR2 YYREEE (reference sequence). This CDR3 comprises 15 residues. The ends were cut back, 0 bases at V and 1 base at J, with 10 bases in the middle.

The gene calls are TRBV6-5 and TRBJ2-4, with 11 bases identical to TRBD2. The CDR3 length is 16 residues. Losses at the gene ends were 3 bases for V and 4 bases for J; bases not matched to a gene: 5. Germline CDR1 and CDR2: MNHEY and SVGAGI. The CDR3 is CASSYQGTSGKNIQYF. The CDR3 nucleotides are TGTGCCAGCAGTTATCAGGGGACTAGCGGTAAAAACATTCAGTACTTC.